The 17 T cell receptor beta chains in this list originate from one sample, sequenced in a study of cytomegalovirus exposure and HLA in healthy donors. Researchers ran the PCR with 60 Vbeta and 13 Jbeta primers. The repertoire was sequenced with immunoSEQ multiplex PCR; TCRdb's copy has only in-frame clones and lacks some. The data show around 260,000 clones, under 90% seen once. The sample taken for sequencing was PBMCs. The receptors were sampled from a girl aged 2 to 10 in good health and CMV-seronegative.

The rearrangement joins TRBV7-8 to TRBJ2-1; TRBD1 is a possible D gene (6 bases). The germline V and J ends were trimmed by 0 bases and 7 bases, with 16 bases remaining between them. Germline lookup yields CDR1 SGHVS and CDR2 FQNEAQ. The CDR3 runs 16 residues. The CDR3 sequence is CASSLANQGTWNEQFF. The CDR3 nucleotides read TGTGCCAGCAGCTTAGCGAATCAGGGGACGTGGAATGAGCAGTTCTTC. The variable domain in full, completed from reference TRBV7-8 and TRBJ2-1, reads GAGVSQSPRYKVAKRGQDVALRCDPISGHVSLFWYQQALGQGPEFLTYFQNEAQLDKSGLPSDRFFAERPEGSVSTLKIQRTQQEDSAVYLCASSLANQGTWNEQFFGPGTRLTVL.

The gene calls are TRBV28 and TRBJ2-7, with D tentatively TRBD1 (5 bases). Per the germline V gene, CDR1 is MDHEN and CDR2 is SYDVKM. Trimming took 5 bases from V and 1 from J, leaving 12 bases between them. CDR3 length: 14 amino acids. This CDR3 is CASSIPGWSYEQYF. CDR3 in DNA: TGTGCCAGCAGTATCCCAGGGTGGTCCTACGAGCAGTACTTC.

This chain uses TRBV6-5 with TRBJ2-7; TRBD1 aligns across 7 bases. The germline gives CDR1 MNHEY, CDR2 SVGAGI. The junction had 8 bases not matched to a gene; V was cut back by 7 bases and J by 2 bases. This CDR3 contains 14 residues. CDR3 DNA sequence: TGTGCCAGCACTAGACAGGGTGAAGCCTACGAGCAGTACTTC. Its protein is CASTRQGEAYEQYF.

The rearrangement links TRBV19 to TRBJ2-1, with TRBD2 matching 13 bases. This CDR3 is 16 amino acids long. From germline, CDR1 is LNHDA and CDR2 SQIVND (reference sequence). The V gene end was trimmed by 5 bases and the J gene end by 7 bases; junction bases not matched to a gene: 8. The DNA for the CDR3 is TGTGCCAGTAGTTTCCCGGGGACTAGCGGGAAAAATGAGCAGTTCTTC. It codes for CASSFPGTSGKNEQFF.

This clone has a handful of counts. The chain employs TRBV9 and TRBJ2-3; TRBD2 aligns across 8 bases. V lost 0 bases and J lost 7; bases outside the gene matches: 7. The CDR3 runs to 15 residues. The germline CDR1 and CDR2 sequences are SGDLS and YYNGEE. Here the CDR3 reads CASSVVPGGENTQYF. DNA for the CDR3: TGTGCCAGCAGCGTAGTACCGGGAGGGGAGAATACGCAGTATTTT.

In the case of this clone: One end of the junction fails to match germline, which may point to a read error. The J gene is TRBJ2-5, the V gene TRBV7-9, with 8 bases identical to TRBD1. This CDR3 contains 14 residues. CDR1 and CDR2 from the germline V gene are SEHNR and FQNEAQ (reference sequence). The DNA for the CDR3 is TGTGCCAGCAGCATAGGGGGGCAGGGGGCGACCCTGTACTTC. It yields the protein CASSIGGQGATLYF.

The chain has TRBV5-6 and TRBJ2-5, with a possible D match to TRBD2 (5 bases). Trimming shortened V by 0 bases and J by 1 base, and 7 bases separated the two germline ends. Germline V CDR1 and CDR2: SGHDT, YYEEEE. The CDR3 is made up of 14 amino acids. In nucleotides, the CDR3 is TGTGCCAGCAGCTTGGGGGGAGTCCAAGAGACCCAGTACTTC. Its protein is CASSLGGVQETQYF.

The CDR3 here is CASSGGLAHSTDTQYF. CDR3 nucleotide sequence: TGCGCCAGCAGCGGTGGACTAGCGCATAGCACAGATACGCAGTATTTT. This chain links TRBV5-1 with TRBJ2-3; TRBD2 matches at 9 bases. Trimming at V came to 4 bases and at J to 0 bases, leaving 6 bases not matched to a gene. Germline loops: CDR1 SGHRS, CDR2 YFSETQ. The CDR3 has 16 residues.

The chain is built from TRBV10-3 and TRBJ2-7; 12 bases fit TRBD2. CDR1 and CDR2 from the germline V gene are ENHRY and SYGVKD. The CDR3 consists of 17 residues. Germline trimming cut 2 bases from V and 2 bases from J; bases unmatched to any gene: 7. CDR3 in amino acids: CAISERTSGELTYEQYF. CDR3 DNA sequence: TGTGCCATCAGTGAGAGGACTAGCGGGGAGCTAACCTACGAGCAGTACTTC.

The chain combines TRBV27 with TRBJ2-7; 7 bases are shared with TRBD2. V lost 3 bases and J lost 0; bases outside the gene matches: 2. This CDR3 comprises 14 residues. The V gene's germline CDR1 is MNHEY and CDR2 SMNVEV (reference sequence). Here the CDR3 DNA reads TGTGCCAGCAGTTTCGGGGGGAGCTCCTACGAGCAGTACTTC. Translated: CASSFGGSSYEQYF.

This clone was seen only once. V is TRBV5-1 and J is TRBJ1-4; 9 bases match TRBD1. V trimming: 5 bases; J trimming: 0 bases; junction bases outside the gene matches: 2. The CDR3 has 15 residues. Germline CDR1 reads SGHRS; CDR2 reads YFSETQ. CDR3 amino acids: CASSYRGPTNEKLFF. The CDR3 nucleotides read TGCGCCAGCAGTTACAGGGGGCCAACTAATGAAAAACTGTTTTTT.

V is TRBV27 and J is TRBJ2-1; 7 bases line up with TRBD2. J lost 4 bases, V lost 8 bases, and 14 bases had no gene match. The length of the CDR3 is 16 residues. Per germline, CDR1 MNHEY and CDR2 SMNVEV (reference sequence). Here the CDR3 reads CASSPGGRAYYNEQFF. In DNA form, the CDR3 reads TGTGCCAGCTCTCCTGGTGGGAGGGCCTATTACAATGAGCAGTTCTTC.

V is TRBV11-3 and J is TRBJ1-2, with D tentatively TRBD1 (5 bases). Germline V lookup: CDR1 SGHNT, CDR2 YENEEA. The CDR3 consists of 15 residues. Trimming shortened V by 4 bases and J by 5 bases, and 17 bases separated the two germline ends. CDR3 in DNA: TGTGCCAGCAGCTCTGGTGGAGGGGCGCGGTATGGCTACACCTTC. This encodes CASSSGGGARYGYTF.

This clone was seen a few times. This sequence joins TRBV28 and TRBJ1-2, with D hard to call. The V end was cut by 6 bases, the J end by 5 bases, with 13 bases between. This CDR3 contains 13 residues. The V gene's germline CDR1 is MDHEN and CDR2 SYDVKM. Here the CDR3 reads CASRSPAGYGYTF. CDR3 sequence (DNA): TGTGCCAGCAGATCCCCGGCGGGATATGGCTACACCTTC.

The rearrangement uses TRBV7-3 and TRBJ2-1; TRBD2 agrees at 8 bases. The V and J ends lost 1 base and 5 bases, in that order; junction bases with no gene match: 16. The germline V gene encodes CDR1 SGHTA and CDR2 FQGTGA. CDR3 size: 19 residues. CDR3 region: CASSLSLRGVPIRDNEQFF. The DNA of the CDR3 is TGTGCCAGCAGCTTAAGTTTGCGGGGGGTCCCCATCAGAGACAATGAGCAGTTCTTC.

V usage is TRBV12-5 and J usage is TRBJ2-1, with D tentatively TRBD1 (6 bases). Trimming cost V 7 bases and J 2 bases, with 15 bases left between them. The length of the CDR3 is 15 residues. CDR1 is LGHNT, CDR2 FRNRAP, per germline. This CDR3 reads CASALTGFPYNEQFF. The CDR3 nucleotides read TGTGCTAGTGCCCTGACAGGCTTTCCCTACAATGAGCAGTTCTTC.

A few counts support this clone. The chain combines TRBV5-4 with TRBJ2-5; weak D call: TRBD1 (5 bases). The CDR3 contains 12 residues. Between the trimmed V and J ends, which lost 1 base and 4 bases, there was a span of 5 bases. CDR1 and CDR2 from the germline V gene are SGHNT and YYREEE (reference sequence). This CDR3 is CASSLRGETQYF. The CDR3 region has the DNA TGTGCCAGCAGCTTGAGGGGAGAGACCCAGTACTTC. Complete variable domain (other parts from reference TRBV5-4 and TRBJ2-5): ETGVTQSPTHLIKTRGQQVTLRCSSQSGHNTVSWYQQALGQGPQFIFQYYREEENGRGNFPPRFSGLQFPNYSSELNVNALELDDSALYLCASSLRGETQYFGPGTRLLVL.